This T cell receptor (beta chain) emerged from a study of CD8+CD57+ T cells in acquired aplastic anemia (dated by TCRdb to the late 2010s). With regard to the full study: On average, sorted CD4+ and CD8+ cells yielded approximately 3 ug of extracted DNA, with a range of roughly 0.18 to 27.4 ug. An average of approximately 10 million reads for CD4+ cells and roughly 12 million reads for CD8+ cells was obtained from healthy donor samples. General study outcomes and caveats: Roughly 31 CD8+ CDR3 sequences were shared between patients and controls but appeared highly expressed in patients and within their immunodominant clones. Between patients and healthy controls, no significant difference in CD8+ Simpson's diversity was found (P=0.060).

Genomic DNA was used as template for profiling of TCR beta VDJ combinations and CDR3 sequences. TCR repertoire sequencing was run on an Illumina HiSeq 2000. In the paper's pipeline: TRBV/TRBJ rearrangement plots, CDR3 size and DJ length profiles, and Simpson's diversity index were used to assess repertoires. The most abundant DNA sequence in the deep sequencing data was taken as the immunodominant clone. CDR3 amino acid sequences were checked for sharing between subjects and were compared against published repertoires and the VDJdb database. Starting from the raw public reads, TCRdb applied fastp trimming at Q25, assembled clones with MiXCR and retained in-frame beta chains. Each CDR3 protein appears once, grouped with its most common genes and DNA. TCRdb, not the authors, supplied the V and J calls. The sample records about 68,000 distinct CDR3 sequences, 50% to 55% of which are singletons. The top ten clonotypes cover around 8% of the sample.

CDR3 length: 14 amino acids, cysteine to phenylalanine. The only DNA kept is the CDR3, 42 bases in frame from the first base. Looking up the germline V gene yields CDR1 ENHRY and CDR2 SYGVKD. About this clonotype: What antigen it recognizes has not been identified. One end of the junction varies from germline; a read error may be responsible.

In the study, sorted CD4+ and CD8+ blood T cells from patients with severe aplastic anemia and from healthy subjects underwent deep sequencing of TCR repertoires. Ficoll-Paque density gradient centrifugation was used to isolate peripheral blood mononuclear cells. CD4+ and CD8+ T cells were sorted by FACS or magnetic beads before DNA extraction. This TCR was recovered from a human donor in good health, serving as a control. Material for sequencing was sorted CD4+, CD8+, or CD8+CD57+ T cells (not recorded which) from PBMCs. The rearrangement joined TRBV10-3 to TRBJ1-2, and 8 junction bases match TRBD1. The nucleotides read TGTGCCATCAGAATTACAGGGGGATCCTATGGCTACACTTTC. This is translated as CAIRITGGSYGYTF.